A selection of T cell receptor beta chains follows, all from one sample in a study of blood T cell repertoires in COVID-19. Produced via immunoSEQ multiplex PCR; TCRdb's table is partial and in-frame only. The sample yields 63,000 or so clones, about 85% seen once. The sequencing sample was made of peripheral blood. The receptors here all came from a man between 65 and 85 years old with active COVID-19. Both conserved end residues are part of each CDR3. A D gene is named only where the DNA matches it firmly. Not every row has a clone size; where given, it reads once, few, many or a size class.

TRBV3-1/TRBV3-2,-,TRBJ2-7,-,CATVYAGNPYGQYF,TGTGCCACCGTATACGCCGGGAACCCCTACGGGCAGTACTTC
TRBV7-2,-,TRBJ2-7,TRBD1,CASSPPTGAPYEQYF,TGTGCCAGCAGCCCCCCGACAGGGGCCCCCTACGAGCAGTACTTC
TRBV7-2,-,TRBJ2-3,-,CASSLVGGGGTDTQYF,TGTGCCAGCAGCTTAGTGGGGGGTGGGGGCACAGATACGCAGTATTTT
TRBV14,-,TRBJ2-1,-,CASSLGHTPGEQFF,TGTGCCAGCAGCCTGGGACACACACCGGGTGAGCAGTTCTTC
TRBV5-4,-,TRBJ2-1,TRBD2,CASSSPGLAASYNEQFF,TGTGCCAGCAGCTCGCCGGGACTAGCGGCTTCCTACAATGAGCAGTTCTTC
TRBV5-1,-,TRBJ2-1,TRBD2,CASSSTFSGRGSYNEQFF,TGCGCCAGCAGCAGCACCTTCTCCGGGAGGGGGTCCTACAATGAGCAGTTCTTC
TRBV24-1,few,TRBJ2-1,TRBD1,CATSDPNPGQGSNEQFF,TGTGCCACCAGTGACCCCAATCCGGGACAGGGGTCGAATGAGCAGTTCTTC
TRBV30,-,TRBJ1-3,-,CAGRAGFNGNTIYF,TGTGCCGGACGGGCGGGCTTCAATGGAAACACCATATATTTT
TRBV5-6,-,TRBJ1-2,-,CASSPGTTGNYGYTF,TGTGCCAGCAGCCCCGGGACAACGGGAAACTATGGCTACACCTTC
TRBV11-3,-,TRBJ2-7,TRBD1,CASSSHRGSYEQYF,TGTGCCAGCAGCTCCCACAGGGGGTCCTACGAGCAGTACTTC
TRBV11-1,-,TRBJ2-5,TRBD2,CASSSRTSREETQYF,TGTGCCAGCAGCTCACGGACTAGCCGCGAAGAGACCCAGTACTTC
TRBV18,-,TRBJ1-1,-,CASSPLWGEPNTEAFF,TGTGCCAGCTCACCACTTTGGGGAGAACCGAACACTGAAGCTTTCTTT
TRBV30,-,TRBJ1-3,-,CAWMVWPGNTIYF,TGTGCCTGGATGGTTTGGCCTGGAAACACCATATATTTT
TRBV5-8,-,TRBJ2-5,-,CASSPGLTKETQYF,TGTGCCAGCAGCCCCGGACTAACGAAAGAGACCCAGTACTTC
TRBV19,-,TRBJ2-7,TRBD1,CASSPRQGNSYEQYF,TGTGCCAGTAGTCCGAGACAGGGTAATTCCTACGAGCAGTACTTC
TRBV27,-,TRBJ2-2,-,CASSSGGQAWGTGELFF,TGTGCCAGCAGTTCGGGGGGACAGGCCTGGGGCACCGGGGAGCTGTTTTTT
TRBV6-5,-,TRBJ2-4,-,CASSPLPAKNIQYF,TGTGCCAGCAGTCCGCTACCGGCCAAAAACATTCAGTACTTC
TRBV9,-,TRBJ2-7,-,CASSVGSFSYEQYF,TGTGCCAGCAGCGTAGGTTCTTTCTCCTACGAGCAGTACTTC
TRBV7-3,-,TRBJ2-5,TRBD2,CASSPGVAGHQETQYF,TGTGCCAGCAGCCCCGGGGTAGCGGGGCACCAAGAGACCCAGTACTTC
TRBV7-3,-,TRBJ2-5,TRBD2,CASSSGLAETQETQYF,TGTGCCAGCAGCTCGGGACTAGCGGAGACACAAGAGACCCAGTACTTC
TRBV6-5,-,TRBJ2-5,TRBD1,CASSHTTRRGETQYF,TGTGCCAGCAGCCACACAACCCGCAGGGGGGAGACCCAGTACTTC
TRBV28,few,TRBJ1-2,TRBD1,CASSPRGYGYTF,TGTGCCAGCAGCCCCAGGGGGTATGGCTACACCTTC
TRBV29-1,-,TRBJ2-7,-,CSVETGPYEQYF,TGCAGCGTTGAAACGGGTCCCTACGAGCAGTACTTC
TRBV11-2,once,TRBJ1-2,TRBD1,CASTTGATYGYTF,TGTGCCAGCACCACAGGGGCCACCTATGGCTACACCTTC
TRBV9,-,TRBJ2-2,TRBD2,CASSAAGGYPGNTGELFF,TGTGCCAGCAGCGCGGCGGGGGGCTACCCCGGGAACACCGGGGAGCTGTTTTTT
TRBV19,-,TRBJ1-1,TRBD1,CASGGTGGTEAFF,TGTGCCAGTGGCGGGACAGGGGGCACTGAAGCTTTCTTT
TRBV3-1/TRBV3-2,-,TRBJ1-3,TRBD1,CASRTGSGNTIYF,TGTGCCAGCAGGACAGGGTCTGGAAACACCATATATTTT
TRBV18,-,TRBJ1-1,-,CASSPGRGAANTEAFF,TGTGCCAGCTCACCGGGGAGGGGGGCGGCCAACACTGAAGCTTTCTTT
TRBV4-3,-,TRBJ2-1,TRBD2,CASSQEGRAGGYNEQFF,TGCGCCAGCAGCCAAGAAGGGCGAGCGGGAGGCTACAATGAGCAGTTCTTC
TRBV6-5,-,TRBJ1-4,TRBD1,CASGPRDRNEKLFF,TGTGCCAGCGGACCCCGGGACAGGAATGAAAAACTGTTTTTT
TRBV21-1,few,TRBJ1-6,-,CASSKRGRGDSPLHF,TGTGCCAGCAGCAAAAGGGGCAGGGGAGATTCACCCCTCCACTTT
TRBV11-3,once,TRBJ2-5,TRBD1,CASSLGGSPQETQYF,TGTGCCAGCAGCCTAGGGGGCAGTCCCCAAGAGACCCAGTACTTC
TRBV30,-,TRBJ1-1,-,CAWSVLTEAFF,TGTGCCTGGAGTGTACTCACTGAAGCTTTCTTT
TRBV5-1,few,TRBJ1-2,-,CASSPAGGTPNYGYTF,TGCGCCAGCAGCCCGGCGGGAGGGACTCCTAACTATGGCTACACCTTC
TRBV5-6,-,TRBJ2-3,-,CASSSPGKTDTQYF,TGTGCCAGCAGCTCCCCGGGGAAGACAGATACGCAGTATTTT
TRBV6-2/TRBV6-3,few,TRBJ2-7,TRBD1,CASSAPGTGVVEQYF,TGTGCCAGCAGTGCCCCCGGGACAGGGGTGGTCGAGCAGTACTTC
TRBV28,-,TRBJ2-2,TRBD2,CASSPPIAGANTGELFF,TGTGCCAGCAGTCCCCCCATAGCGGGAGCGAACACCGGGGAGCTGTTTTTT
TRBV7-2,-,TRBJ2-1,TRBD2,CASSSATSGRARYNEQFF,TGTGCCAGCAGCTCGGCGACTAGCGGGAGGGCCAGGTACAATGAGCAGTTCTTC
TRBV27,-,TRBJ2-5,-,CASSPRRQLQETQYF,TGTGCCAGCAGTCCCCGACGACAGCTTCAAGAGACCCAGTACTTC
TRBV5-1,-,TRBJ2-7,TRBD1,CASSPEGTGWEQYF,TGCGCCAGCAGCCCGGAAGGGACAGGGTGGGAGCAGTACTTC
TRBV10-3,-,TRBJ2-1,TRBD2,CAISEGAGTSGSYEQFF,TGTGCCATCAGTGAGGGAGCCGGGACTAGCGGGAGTTATGAGCAGTTCTTC
TRBV5-5,-,TRBJ2-7,TRBD2,CASSLGLAGSPYEQYF,TGTGCCAGCAGCTTGGGGCTAGCGGGATCCCCCTACGAGCAGTACTTC
TRBV7-3,-,TRBJ2-3,TRBD2,CASSPAGGRATDTQYF,TGTGCCAGCAGCCCCGCGGGGGGGCGGGCCACAGATACGCAGTATTTT
TRBV2,-,TRBJ2-7,TRBD2,CASRWGEGPYEQYF,TGTGCCAGCAGGTGGGGGGAGGGGCCCTACGAGCAGTACTTC
TRBV5-1,-,TRBJ2-3,-,CASSPHQASTDTQYF,TGCGCCAGCAGCCCGCACCAAGCTAGCACAGATACGCAGTATTTT
TRBV10-3,-,TRBJ1-3,-,CAISRADLGRGNSGNTIYF,TGTGCCATCAGTCGAGCGGACCTAGGTAGGGGGAACTCTGGAAACACCATATATTTT
TRBV7-8,once,TRBJ2-3,TRBD2,CASRRGAGGAATQYF,TGTGCCAGCAGGCGGGGGGCGGGAGGCGCGGCTACGCAGTATTTT
TRBV28,-,TRBJ1-5,-,CASSPRQAFNQPQHF,TGTGCCAGCAGTCCCCGACAGGCCTTCAATCAGCCCCAGCATTTT
TRBV5-1,-,TRBJ2-7,-,CASSLGTPEQYF,TGCGCCAGCAGCTTGGGCACTCCCGAGCAGTACTTC
TRBV7-2,-,TRBJ2-3,-,CASSWRDPWDTQYF,TGTGCCAGCAGCTGGCGGGACCCGTGGGATACGCAGTATTTT
TRBV30,-,TRBJ2-7,TRBD2,CAWSWGRVTTSGSYEQYF,TGTGCCTGGAGTTGGGGGCGCGTCACGACTAGCGGCTCCTACGAGCAGTACTTC
TRBV6-4,-,TRBJ2-2,TRBD2,CASSDSWGGTGELFF,TGTGCCAGCAGTGACTCTTGGGGGGGCACCGGGGAGCTGTTTTTT
TRBV11-3,-,TRBJ2-1,TRBD2,CASRDHGTSGRREQFF,TGTGCCAGCCGTGACCACGGGACTAGCGGGAGACGCGAGCAGTTCTTC
TRBV5-6,-,TRBJ2-5,-,CASTPPWARQGETQYF,TGTGCCAGCACCCCCCCTTGGGCGCGCCAGGGGGAGACCCAGTACTTC
TRBV5-6,-,TRBJ1-6,TRBD1,CASSGETGGPSVPNSPLHF,TGTGCCAGCAGCGGAGAGACAGGGGGCCCCTCAGTCCCGAATTCACCCCTCCACTTT
TRBV5-1,-,TRBJ2-3,-,CASSSRHSGSTDTQYF,TGCGCCAGCAGCTCTCGCCATAGCGGTAGCACAGATACGCAGTATTTT
TRBV28,once,TRBJ1-5,TRBD1,CASSPPGTGDQPQHF,TGTGCCAGCAGTCCCCCCGGGACAGGGGACCAGCCCCAGCATTTT
TRBV6-6,-,TRBJ2-5,TRBD1,CASSPRPEDRVGGETQYF,TGTGCCAGCAGTCCCCGACCAGAAGACAGGGTTGGGGGAGAGACCCAGTACTTC
TRBV11-1,-,TRBJ2-7,TRBD1,CASSIYRGPYEQYF,TGTGCCAGCAGCATCTACAGGGGGCCCTACGAGCAGTACTTC
TRBV19,-,TRBJ1-2,TRBD1,CASSRGQGARGGYTF,TGTGCCAGTAGTAGAGGACAGGGGGCGCGGGGTGGCTACACCTTC